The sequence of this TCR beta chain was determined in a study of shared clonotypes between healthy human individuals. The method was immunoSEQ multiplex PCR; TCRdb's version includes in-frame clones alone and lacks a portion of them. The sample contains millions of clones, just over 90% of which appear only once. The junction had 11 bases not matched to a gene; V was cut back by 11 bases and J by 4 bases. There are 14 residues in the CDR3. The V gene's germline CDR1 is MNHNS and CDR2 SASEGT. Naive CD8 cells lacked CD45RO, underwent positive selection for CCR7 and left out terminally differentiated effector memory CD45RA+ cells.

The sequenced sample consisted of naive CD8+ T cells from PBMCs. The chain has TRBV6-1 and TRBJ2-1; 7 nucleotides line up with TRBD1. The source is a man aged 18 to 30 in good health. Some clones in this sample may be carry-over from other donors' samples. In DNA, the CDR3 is TGTGCCGCGAGGCGGCAGGGGGAGTACAATGAGCAGTTCTTC. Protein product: CAARRQGEYNEQFF.